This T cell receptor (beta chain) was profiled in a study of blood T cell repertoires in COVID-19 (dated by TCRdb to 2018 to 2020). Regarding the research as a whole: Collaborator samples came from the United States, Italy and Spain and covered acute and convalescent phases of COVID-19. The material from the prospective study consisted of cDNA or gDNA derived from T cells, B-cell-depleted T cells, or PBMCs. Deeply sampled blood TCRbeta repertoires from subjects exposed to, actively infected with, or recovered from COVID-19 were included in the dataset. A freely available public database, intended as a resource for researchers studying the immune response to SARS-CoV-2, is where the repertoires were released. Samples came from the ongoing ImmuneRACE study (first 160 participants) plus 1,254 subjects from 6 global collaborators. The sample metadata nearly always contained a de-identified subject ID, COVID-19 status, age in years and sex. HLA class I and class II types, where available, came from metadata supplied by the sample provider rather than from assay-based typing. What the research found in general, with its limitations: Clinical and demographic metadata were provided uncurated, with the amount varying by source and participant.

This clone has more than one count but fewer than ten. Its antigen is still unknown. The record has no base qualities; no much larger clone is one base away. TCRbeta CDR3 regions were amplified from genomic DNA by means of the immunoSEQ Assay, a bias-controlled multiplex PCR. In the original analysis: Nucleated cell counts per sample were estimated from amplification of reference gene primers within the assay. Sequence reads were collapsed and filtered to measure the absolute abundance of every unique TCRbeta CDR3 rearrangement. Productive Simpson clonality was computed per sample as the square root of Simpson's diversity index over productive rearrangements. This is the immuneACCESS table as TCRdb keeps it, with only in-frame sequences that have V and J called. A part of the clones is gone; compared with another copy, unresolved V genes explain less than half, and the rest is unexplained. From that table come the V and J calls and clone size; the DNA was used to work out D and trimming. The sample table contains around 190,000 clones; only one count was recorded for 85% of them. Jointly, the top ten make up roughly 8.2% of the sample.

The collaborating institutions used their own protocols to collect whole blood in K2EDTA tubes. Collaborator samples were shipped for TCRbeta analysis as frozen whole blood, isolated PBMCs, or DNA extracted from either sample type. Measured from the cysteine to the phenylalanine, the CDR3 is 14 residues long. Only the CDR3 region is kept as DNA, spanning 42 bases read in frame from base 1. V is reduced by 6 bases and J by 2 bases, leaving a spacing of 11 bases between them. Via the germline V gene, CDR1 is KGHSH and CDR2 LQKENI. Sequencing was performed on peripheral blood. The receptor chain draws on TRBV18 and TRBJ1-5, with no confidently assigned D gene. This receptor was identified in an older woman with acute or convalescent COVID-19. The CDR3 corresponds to CASSEGGGNQPQHF. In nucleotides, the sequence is TGTGCCAGCTCCGAGGGAGGAGGCAATCAGCCCCAGCATTTT. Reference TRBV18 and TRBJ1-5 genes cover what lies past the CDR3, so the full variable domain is NAGVMQNPRHLVRRRGQEARLRCSPMKGHSHVYWYRQLPEEGLKFMVYLQKENIIDESGMPKERFSAEFPKEGPSILRIQQVVRGDSAAYFCASSEGGGNQPQHFGDGTRLSIL.